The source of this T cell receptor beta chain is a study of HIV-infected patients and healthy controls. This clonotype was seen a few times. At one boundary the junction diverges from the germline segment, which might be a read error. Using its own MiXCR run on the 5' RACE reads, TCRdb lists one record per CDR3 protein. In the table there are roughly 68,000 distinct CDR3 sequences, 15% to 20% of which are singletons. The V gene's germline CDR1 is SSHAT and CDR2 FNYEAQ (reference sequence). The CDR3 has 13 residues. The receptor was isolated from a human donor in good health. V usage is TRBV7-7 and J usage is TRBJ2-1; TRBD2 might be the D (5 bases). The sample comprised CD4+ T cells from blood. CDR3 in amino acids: CASSRGYLDEQFF. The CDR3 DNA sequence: TGTGCTAGCAGCCGAGGGTATTTGGATGAGCAGTTCTTC.